These 21 T cell receptor beta chains originate from one sample sequenced in a study of cytomegalovirus exposure and HLA in healthy donors. PCR primers comprised 60 Vbeta and 13 Jbeta primers. Here immunoSEQ multiplex PCR was the method, and the copy in TCRdb shows in-frame clones only, minus some. Counted here are 150,000 to 200,000 clones, 80% occurring once; the ten biggest clones make up around 6.5%. Sequencing was done on a sample of PBMCs. Receptor source: a male donor in good health and CMV-seropositive.

The chain has TRBV5-6 and TRBJ2-7; 13 bases agree with TRBD2. Germline CDR1 SGHDT, CDR2 YYEEEE. The CDR3 length is 17 residues. Trimming removed 2 bases from V and 6 bases from J; junction bases left unmatched: 11. The CDR3 here is CASSFDIGLAGASEQYF. CDR3 coding DNA: TGTGCCAGCAGCTTTGACATTGGACTAGCGGGAGCTTCCGAGCAGTACTTC.

A few counts support this clone. The rearrangement links TRBV6-5 to TRBJ2-7; 9 nucleotides match TRBD1. From germline, CDR1 is MNHEY and CDR2 SVGAGI. V dropped 6 bases and J dropped 2; count of bases not matched to a gene: 5. The CDR3 totals 14 residues. CDR3 in DNA: TGTGCCAGCAGACCGGGACAGGGCGCCTACGAGCAGTACTTC. Its protein is CASRPGQGAYEQYF.

This CDR3 reads CASRGGAGSYEQYF. The CDR3 DNA is TGTGCCAGCAGAGGCGGGGCGGGCTCCTACGAGCAGTACTTC. This chain connects TRBV27 to TRBJ2-5; maybe TRBD2 (6 bases). The DNA end favors TRBJ2-7, so the J call may be wrong. Germline CDR1 is MNHEY and CDR2 is SMNVEV (reference sequence). This CDR3 comprises 14 residues.

J is TRBJ1-5 and V is TRBV28, with TRBD1 matching over 8 bases. With V trimmed by 6 bases and J by 7 bases, 8 bases remained unmatched. The CDR3 contains 14 residues. Per the germline V gene, CDR1 is MDHEN and CDR2 is SYDVKM. CDR3 loop: CASSLTGGQQPQHF. CDR3 sequence (DNA): TGTGCCAGCAGCCTAACAGGGGGACAGCAGCCCCAGCATTTT.

The CDR3 nucleotides are TGTGCCACTACGGACCGGGACAGGGGATACAATGAGCAGTTCTTC. Residues: CATTDRDRGYNEQFF. The chain recombines TRBV10-3 with TRBJ2-1, with TRBD1 matching 10 bases. CDR1 is ENHRY, CDR2 SYGVKD, per germline. J lost 4 bases, V lost 10 bases, and 10 bases had no gene match. The CDR3 consists of 15 residues.

There are a few counts of this clone. The rearrangement uses TRBV7-9 and TRBJ1-5, with TRBD1 matching over 7 bases. Germline V gene lookup returns CDR1 SEHNR and CDR2 FQNEAQ (reference sequence). This CDR3 is 15 amino acids long. V lost 4 bases and J lost 3; bases outside the gene matches: 6. The CDR3 sequence is CASSSKDRLNQPQHF. CDR3 DNA: TGTGCCAGCAGCTCCAAGGACAGGCTCAATCAGCCCCAGCATTTT.

The chain combines TRBV7-8 with TRBJ2-3; 7 positions match TRBD2. Germline CDR1 SGHVS, CDR2 FQNEAQ. This CDR3 has 15 amino acids. With 2 bases clipped from V and 7 bases from J, the junction kept 9 bases outside the gene matches. The CDR3 loop reads CASSLMAGDPNTQYF. Written as DNA, the CDR3 is TGTGCCAGCAGCTTAATGGCGGGAGATCCGAATACGCAGTATTTT.

This clone was recorded a few times. The chain combines TRBV10-3 with TRBJ2-3; TRBD2 agrees at 10 bases. Germline V gives CDR1 ENHRY, CDR2 SYGVKD. This CDR3 is 15 amino acids long. V dropped 4 bases and J dropped 5; count of bases not matched to a gene: 6. The CDR3 here is CAISVLAGAQDTQYF. Written as DNA, the CDR3 is TGTGCCATCAGTGTTCTAGCGGGAGCCCAAGATACGCAGTATTTT.

The chain is built from TRBV4-2 and TRBJ2-7, with 7 bases identical to TRBD1. From germline, CDR1 is LGHNA and CDR2 YNFKEQ. After removal of 2 bases from V and 0 bases from J, the junction contained 7 bases not matched to a gene. The CDR3 has 16 amino acids. This CDR3 is CASSQPDRVPSYEQYF. As DNA, the CDR3 is TGTGCCAGCAGCCAACCAGACAGGGTCCCCTCCTACGAGCAGTACTTC.

The chain links TRBV5-6 to TRBJ2-5; D remains ambiguous. The assigned J gene may be wrong: the sequence end matches TRBJ2-7 better. The CDR3 has 14 residues. The germline CDR1 and CDR2 sequences are SGHDT and YYEEEE. The CDR3 DNA reads as TGTGCCAGCAGCTTGGTAGCCCTCTCCTACGAGCAGTACTTC. Translation: CASSLVALSYEQYF.

The chain links TRBV7-3 to TRBJ2-1; maybe TRBD2 (6 bases). This CDR3 has 13 amino acids. V was shortened by 8 bases and J by 7 bases, with 15 bases between the two germline ends. Germline loops: CDR1 SGHTA, CDR2 FQGTGA. The CDR3 loop reads CASALGTSNEQFF. Here the CDR3 DNA reads TGTGCCAGCGCTCTGGGGACTTCGAATGAGCAGTTCTTC.

The V gene is TRBV2, the J gene TRBJ1-6; D might be TRBD1 (6 bases). Trimming pared 7 bases from V and 5 bases from J, leaving 12 bases between. The CDR3 has 14 amino acids. The germline V gene has CDR1 SNHLY and CDR2 FYNNEI. CDR3 nucleotides: TGTGCCAGCACCGTAAGGGGGAATAATTCACCCCTCCACTTT. This translates into CASTVRGNNSPLHF.

V is TRBV28 and J is TRBJ1-1, with D uncertain. This CDR3 contains 12 residues. Trimming stripped 7 bases from V and 4 bases from J, with 10 bases between. Germline V lookup: CDR1 MDHEN, CDR2 SYDVKM. CDR3 sequence: CASTEMGTEAFF. The CDR3 DNA is TGTGCCAGCACGGAGATGGGCACTGAAGCTTTCTTT.

The J gene is TRBJ1-3, the V gene TRBV5-5, with D unresolved. The V and J ends lost 6 bases and 2 bases respectively, with 9 bases between them. CDR1 is SGHKS and CDR2 is YYEKEE in the germline V gene (reference sequence). The CDR3 is 13 residues long. CDR3 protein: CASILEPGNTIYF. CDR3 DNA: TGTGCCAGCATTTTAGAACCTGGAAACACCATATATTTT.

This sequence joins TRBV2 and TRBJ2-7; 9 bases agree with TRBD1. The CDR3 runs 14 residues. In germline, CDR1 is SNHLY, CDR2 FYNNEI. Trimming cost V 8 bases and J 3 bases; bases outside gene matches: 8. The CDR3 DNA reads TGTGCCAGCCAACAGGGGGCTTCGCTCTACGAGCAGTACTTC. Its translation is CASQQGASLYEQYF. The whole variable domain, filled in from reference TRBV2 and TRBJ2-7, reads EPEVTQTPSHQVTQMGQEVILRCVPISNHLYFYWYRQILGQKVEFLVSFYNNEISEKSEIFDDQFSVERPDGSNFTLKIRSTKLEDSAMYFCASQQGASLYEQYFGPGTRLTVT.

The CDR3 sequence is CASSLAEGATYF. For the CDR3, the DNA is TGCGCCAGCAGCTTGGCCGAGGGGGCGACGTACTTC. V usage is TRBV5-1 and J usage is TRBJ2-7; 7 bases match TRBD1. After removal of 0 bases from V and 12 bases from J, the junction contained 6 bases not matched to a gene. CDR1 is SGHRS and CDR2 is YFSETQ in the germline V gene. The CDR3 is made up of 12 amino acids.

This chain connects TRBV28 to TRBJ1-2; D remains ambiguous. V gave up 2 bases and J gave up 4 bases, with 11 bases separating them. This CDR3 has 14 amino acids. Germline-derived CDR1 and CDR2 are MDHEN and SYDVKM. CDR3 nucleotides: TGTGCCAGCAGTTTACCTCAATGGAGCTATGGCTACACCTTC. The encoded protein is CASSLPQWSYGYTF.

CDR3 loop: CASSPKDRGLGYEQYF. The CDR3 DNA reads TGTGCCAGCAGTCCTAAGGACAGGGGTCTAGGCTACGAGCAGTACTTC. The V and J genes are TRBV27 and TRBJ2-7; 9 bases map to TRBD1. The J segment lost 3 bases and the V segment lost 5 bases, leaving 11 bases of the junction unmatched. CDR1 is MNHEY and CDR2 is SMNVEV in the germline V gene (reference sequence). The CDR3 runs to 16 residues.

This rearrangement joins TRBV27 to TRBJ1-3; no firm D call. This CDR3 is 13 amino acids long. Germline lookup yields CDR1 MNHEY and CDR2 SMNVEV (reference sequence). V was clipped by 2 bases and J by 8 bases, with 10 bases between them. The CDR3 loop is CASSLLGGDTIYF. The CDR3 coding sequence is TGTGCCAGCAGTTTACTAGGCGGGGACACCATATATTTT.

The CDR3 reads CASSQDPGQGAYEQYF. CDR3 DNA sequence: TGTGCCAGCAGCCAAGATCCGGGACAGGGGGCCTACGAGCAGTACTTC. The gene calls are TRBV4-2 and TRBJ2-7; 11 nucleotides align to TRBD1. The CDR3 contains 16 residues. The junction had 3 bases not matched to a gene; V was cut back by 0 bases and J by 2 bases. Germline loops: CDR1 LGHNA, CDR2 YNFKEQ.

The chain employs TRBV9 and TRBJ1-2; weak D call: TRBD1 (5 bases). This CDR3 region has 17 residues. V lost 3 bases, J lost 0 bases, and 18 bases lay in between. The germline V gene encodes CDR1 SGDLS and CDR2 YYNGEE. Here the CDR3 DNA reads TGTGCCAGCAGCGCAACGGGCCAGGGTAGATCTAACTATGGCTACACCTTC. Residues: CASSATGQGRSNYGYTF.